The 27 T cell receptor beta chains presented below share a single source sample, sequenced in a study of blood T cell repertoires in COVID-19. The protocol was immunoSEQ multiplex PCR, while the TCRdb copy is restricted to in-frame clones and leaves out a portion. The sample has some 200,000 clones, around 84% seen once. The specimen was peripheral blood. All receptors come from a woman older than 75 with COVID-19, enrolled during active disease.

Here the CDR3 reads CASSSDRNQPQHF. CDR3 in DNA: TGTGCCAGCAGCTCGGACAGGAATCAGCCCCAGCATTTT. The V and J genes are TRBV7-2 and TRBJ1-5, with TRBD1 matching 7 bases. V lost 4 bases, J lost 4 bases, and 1 base stayed unmatched. This CDR3 is built from 13 residues. The V gene's germline CDR1 is SGHTA and CDR2 FQGNSA.

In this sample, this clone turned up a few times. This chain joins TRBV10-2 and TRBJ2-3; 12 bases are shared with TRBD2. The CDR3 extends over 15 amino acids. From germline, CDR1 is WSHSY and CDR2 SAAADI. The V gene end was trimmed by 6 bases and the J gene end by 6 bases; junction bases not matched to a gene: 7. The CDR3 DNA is TGCGCCAGCAGAAGACTAGCGGGGGCCATCGATACGCAGTATTTT. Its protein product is CASRRLAGAIDTQYF.

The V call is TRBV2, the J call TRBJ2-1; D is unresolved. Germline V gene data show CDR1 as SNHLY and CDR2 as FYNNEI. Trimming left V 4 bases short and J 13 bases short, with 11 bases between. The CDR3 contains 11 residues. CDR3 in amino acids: CASSVIIPQFF. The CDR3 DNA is TGTGCCAGCAGTGTCATCATCCCCCAGTTCTTC.

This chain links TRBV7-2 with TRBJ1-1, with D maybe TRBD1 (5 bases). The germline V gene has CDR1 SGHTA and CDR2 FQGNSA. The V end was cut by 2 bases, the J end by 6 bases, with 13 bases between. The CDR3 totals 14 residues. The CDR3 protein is CASSLRGGRAEAFF. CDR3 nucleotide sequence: TGTGCCAGCAGCTTACGGGGGGGAAGAGCTGAAGCTTTCTTT. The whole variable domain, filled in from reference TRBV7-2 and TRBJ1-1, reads GAGVSQSPSNKVTEKGKDVELRCDPISGHTALYWYRQSLGQGLEFLIYFQGNSAPDKSGLPSDRFSAERTGGSVSTLTIQRTQQEDSAVYLCASSLRGGRAEAFFGQGTRLTVV.

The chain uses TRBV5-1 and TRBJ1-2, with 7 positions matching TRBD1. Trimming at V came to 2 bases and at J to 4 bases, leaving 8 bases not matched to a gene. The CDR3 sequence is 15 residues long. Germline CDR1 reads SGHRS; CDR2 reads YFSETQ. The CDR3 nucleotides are TGCGCCAGCAGCTTTCAGGGGGAGAATAGCTATGGCTACACCTTC. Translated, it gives CASSFQGENSYGYTF.

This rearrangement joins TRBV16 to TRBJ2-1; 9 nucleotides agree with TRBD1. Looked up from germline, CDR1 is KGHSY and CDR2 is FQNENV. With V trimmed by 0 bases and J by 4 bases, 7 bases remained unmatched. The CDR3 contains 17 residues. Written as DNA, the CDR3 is TGTGCCAGCAGCCAATCCTCCGGGACAGGGTTTTACAATGAGCAGTTCTTC. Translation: CASSQSSGTGFYNEQFF. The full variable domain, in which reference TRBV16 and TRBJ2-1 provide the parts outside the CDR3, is GEEVAQTPKHLVRGEGQKAKLYCAPIKGHSYVFWYQQVLKNEFKFLISFQNENVFDETGMPKERFSAKCLPNSPCSLEIQATKLEDSAVYFCASSQSSGTGFYNEQFFGPGTRLTVL.

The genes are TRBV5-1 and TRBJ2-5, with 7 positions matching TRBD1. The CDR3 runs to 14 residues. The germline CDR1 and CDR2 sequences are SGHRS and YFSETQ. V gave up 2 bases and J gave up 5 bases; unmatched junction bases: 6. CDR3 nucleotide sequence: TGCGCCAGCAGCTTATCCACAGGGGATGAGACCCAGTACTTC. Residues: CASSLSTGDETQYF.

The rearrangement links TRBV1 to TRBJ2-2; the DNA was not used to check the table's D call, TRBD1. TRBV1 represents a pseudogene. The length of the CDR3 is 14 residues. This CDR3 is CTSPQGSGTGELFF. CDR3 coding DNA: TGCACCAGCCCACAGGGGTCGGGCACCGGGGAGCTGTTTTTT.

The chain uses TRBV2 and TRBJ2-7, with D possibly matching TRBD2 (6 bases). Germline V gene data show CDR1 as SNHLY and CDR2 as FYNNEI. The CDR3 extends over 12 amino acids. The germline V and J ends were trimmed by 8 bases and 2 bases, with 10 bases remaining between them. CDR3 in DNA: TGTGCCAGCTCCCGGGAGCCCTACGAGCAGTACTTC. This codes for CASSREPYEQYF.

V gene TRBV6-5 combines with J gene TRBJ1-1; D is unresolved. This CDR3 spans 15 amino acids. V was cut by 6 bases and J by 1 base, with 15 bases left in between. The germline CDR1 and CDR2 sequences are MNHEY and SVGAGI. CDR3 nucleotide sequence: TGTGCCAGCAGCCCCCGCGCGGTAACGAACACTGAAGCTTTCTTT. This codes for CASSPRAVTNTEAFF.

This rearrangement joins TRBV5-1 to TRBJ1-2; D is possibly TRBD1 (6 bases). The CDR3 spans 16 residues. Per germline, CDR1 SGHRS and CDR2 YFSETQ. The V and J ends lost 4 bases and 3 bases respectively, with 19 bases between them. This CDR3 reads CASSRDTTTNYYGYTF. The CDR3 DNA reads TGCGCCAGCAGCCGGGACACAACGACGAATTACTATGGCTACACCTTC.

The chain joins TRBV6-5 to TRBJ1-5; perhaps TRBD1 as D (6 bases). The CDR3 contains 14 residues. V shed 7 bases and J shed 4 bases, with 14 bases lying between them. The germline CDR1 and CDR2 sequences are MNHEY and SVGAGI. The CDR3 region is CASNRAGANQPQHF. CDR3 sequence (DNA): TGTGCCAGCAATAGAGCAGGGGCGAATCAGCCCCAGCATTTT.

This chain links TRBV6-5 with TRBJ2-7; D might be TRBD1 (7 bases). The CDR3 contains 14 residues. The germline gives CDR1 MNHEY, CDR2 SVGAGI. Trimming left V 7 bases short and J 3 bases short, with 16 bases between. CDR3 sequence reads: CASIQGGFSYEQYV. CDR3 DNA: TGTGCCAGCATCCAGGGGGGCTTTAGCTACGAGCAGTACGTC.

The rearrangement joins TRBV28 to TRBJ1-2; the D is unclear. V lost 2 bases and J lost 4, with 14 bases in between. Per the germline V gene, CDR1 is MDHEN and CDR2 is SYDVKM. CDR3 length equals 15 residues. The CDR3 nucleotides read TGTGCCAGCAGTTTAAGTACGAGGGTTGGCTATGGCTACACCTTC. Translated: CASSLSTRVGYGYTF.

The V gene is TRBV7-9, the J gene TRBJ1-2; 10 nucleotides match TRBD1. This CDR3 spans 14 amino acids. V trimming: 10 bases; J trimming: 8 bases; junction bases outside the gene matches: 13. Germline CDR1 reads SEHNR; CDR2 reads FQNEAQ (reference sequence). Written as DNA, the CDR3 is TGTGCCATCTCCGGGACAGGGGTTCTAGCCGGCTACACCTTC. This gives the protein CAISGTGVLAGYTF.

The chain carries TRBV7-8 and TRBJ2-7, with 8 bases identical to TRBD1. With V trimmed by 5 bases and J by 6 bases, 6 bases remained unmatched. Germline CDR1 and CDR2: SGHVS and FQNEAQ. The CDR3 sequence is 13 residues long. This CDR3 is CASSPDRGTEQYF. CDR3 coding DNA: TGTGCCAGCAGCCCAGACAGGGGAACCGAGCAGTACTTC.

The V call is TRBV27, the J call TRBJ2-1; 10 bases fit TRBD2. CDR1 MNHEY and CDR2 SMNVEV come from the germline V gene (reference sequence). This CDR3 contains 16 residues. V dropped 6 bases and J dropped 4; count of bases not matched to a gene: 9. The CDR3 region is CASSLLGTSVYNEQFF. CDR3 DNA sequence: TGTGCCAGCAGCCTCTTGGGGACTAGCGTGTACAATGAGCAGTTCTTC.

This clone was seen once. The CDR3 DNA follows: TGTGCCAGTAGTATATGGGGGGACCAGTTCTTC. As protein: CASSIWGDQFF. This rearrangement joins TRBV19 to TRBJ2-1; D may be TRBD2 (6 bases). Germline V lookup: CDR1 LNHDA, CDR2 SQIVND (reference sequence). This CDR3 region has 11 residues. Trimming removed 2 bases from V and 13 bases from J, with 9 bases in between. Combining the CDR3 with reference TRBV19 and TRBJ2-1 gives the whole variable domain DGGITQSPKYLFRKEGQNVTLSCEQNLNHDAMYWYRQDPGQGLRLIYYSQIVNDFQKGDIAEGYSVSREKKESFPLTVTSAQKNPTAFYLCASSIWGDQFFGPGTRLTVL.

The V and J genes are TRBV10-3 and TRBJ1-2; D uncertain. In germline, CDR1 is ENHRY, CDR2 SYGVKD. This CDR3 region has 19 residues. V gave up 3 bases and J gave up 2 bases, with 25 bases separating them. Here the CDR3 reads CAISEGGITRTSSNYGYTF. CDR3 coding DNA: TGTGCCATCAGTGAAGGAGGGATAACTAGGACGTCTTCCAACTATGGCTACACCTTC.

The CDR3 region has the DNA TGCGCCAGCAGCGCTGGACAGGGGGATCAGCCCCAGCATTTT. It specifies CASSAGQGDQPQHF. This sequence joins TRBV5-1 and TRBJ1-5; 10 nucleotides line up with TRBD1. Trimming cost V 4 bases and J 5 bases; bases outside gene matches: 3. The CDR3 is 14 amino acids. Germline loops: CDR1 SGHRS, CDR2 YFSETQ.

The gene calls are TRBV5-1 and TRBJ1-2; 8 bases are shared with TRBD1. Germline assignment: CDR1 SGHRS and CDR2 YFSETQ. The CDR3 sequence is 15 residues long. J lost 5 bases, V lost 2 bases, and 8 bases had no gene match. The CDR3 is CASSFTGGSQYGYTF. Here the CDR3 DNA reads TGCGCCAGCAGCTTCACAGGGGGGTCCCAGTATGGCTACACCTTC.

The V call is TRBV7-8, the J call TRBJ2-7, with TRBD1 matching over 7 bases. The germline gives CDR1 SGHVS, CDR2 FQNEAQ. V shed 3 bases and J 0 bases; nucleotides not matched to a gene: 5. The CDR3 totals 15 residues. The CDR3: CASSLGQTISYEQYF. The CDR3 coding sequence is TGTGCCAGCAGCTTGGGACAGACTATCTCCTACGAGCAGTACTTC. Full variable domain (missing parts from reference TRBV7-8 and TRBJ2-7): GAGVSQSPRYKVAKRGQDVALRCDPISGHVSLFWYQQALGQGPEFLTYFQNEAQLDKSGLPSDRFFAERPEGSVSTLKIQRTQQEDSAVYLCASSLGQTISYEQYFGPGTRLTVT.

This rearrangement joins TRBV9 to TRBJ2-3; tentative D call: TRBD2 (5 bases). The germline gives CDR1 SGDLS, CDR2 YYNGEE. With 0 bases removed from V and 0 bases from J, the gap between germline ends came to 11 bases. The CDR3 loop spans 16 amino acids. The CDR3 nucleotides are TGTGCCAGCAGCGTAGGTTCGGGATCTAGCACAGATACGCAGTATTTT. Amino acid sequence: CASSVGSGSSTDTQYF.

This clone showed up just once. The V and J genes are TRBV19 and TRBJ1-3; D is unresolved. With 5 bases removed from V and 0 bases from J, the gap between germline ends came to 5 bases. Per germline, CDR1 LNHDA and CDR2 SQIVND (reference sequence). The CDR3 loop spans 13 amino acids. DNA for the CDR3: TGTGCCAGTAGTTCAGTCTCTGGAAACACCATATATTTT. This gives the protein CASSSVSGNTIYF. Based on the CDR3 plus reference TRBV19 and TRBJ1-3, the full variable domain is DGGITQSPKYLFRKEGQNVTLSCEQNLNHDAMYWYRQDPGQGLRLIYYSQIVNDFQKGDIAEGYSVSREKKESFPLTVTSAQKNPTAFYLCASSSVSGNTIYFGEGSWLTVV.

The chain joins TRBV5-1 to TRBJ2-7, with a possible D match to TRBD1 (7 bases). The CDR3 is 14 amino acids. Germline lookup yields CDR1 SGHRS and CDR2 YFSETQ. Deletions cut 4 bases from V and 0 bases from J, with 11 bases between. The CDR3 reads CASSPGDSSYEQYF. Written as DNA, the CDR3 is TGCGCCAGCAGCCCGGGGGACAGCTCCTACGAGCAGTACTTC.

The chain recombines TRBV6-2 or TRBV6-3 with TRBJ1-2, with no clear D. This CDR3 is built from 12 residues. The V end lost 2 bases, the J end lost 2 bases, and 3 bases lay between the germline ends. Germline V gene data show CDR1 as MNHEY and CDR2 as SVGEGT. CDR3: CASSYVNYGYTF. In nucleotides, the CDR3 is TGTGCCAGCAGTTACGTAAACTATGGCTACACCTTC.

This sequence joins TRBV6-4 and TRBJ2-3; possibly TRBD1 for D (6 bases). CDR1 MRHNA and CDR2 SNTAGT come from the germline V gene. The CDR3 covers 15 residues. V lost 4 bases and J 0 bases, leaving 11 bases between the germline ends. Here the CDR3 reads CASSVRTASTDTQYF. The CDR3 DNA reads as TGTGCCAGCAGTGTAAGGACAGCAAGCACAGATACGCAGTATTTT.